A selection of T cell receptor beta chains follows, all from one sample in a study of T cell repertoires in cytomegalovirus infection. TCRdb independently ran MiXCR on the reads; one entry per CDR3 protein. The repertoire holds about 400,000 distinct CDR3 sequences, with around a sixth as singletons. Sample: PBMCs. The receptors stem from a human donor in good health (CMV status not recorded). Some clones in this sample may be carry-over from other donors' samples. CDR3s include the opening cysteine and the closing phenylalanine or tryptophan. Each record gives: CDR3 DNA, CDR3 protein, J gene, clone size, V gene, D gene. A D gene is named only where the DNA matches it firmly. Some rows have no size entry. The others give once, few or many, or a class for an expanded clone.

CDR3 DNA: TGTGCCAGCAGCTTACAGGTAATGAACACTGAAGCTTTCTTT
CDR3 protein: CASSLQVMNTEAFF
J gene: TRBJ1-1
clone size: few
V gene: TRBV7-2
D gene: NA

CDR3 DNA: TGTGCCACCAGCAGAGGCCCAAAGGAGCGGCAAGAGACCCAGTACTTC
CDR3 protein: CATSRGPKERQETQYF
J gene: TRBJ2-5
clone size: few
V gene: TRBV15
D gene: NA

CDR3 DNA: TGTGCCAGCAGCTGGCGTCGGTCCTACAATGAGCAGTTCTTC
CDR3 protein: CASSWRRSYNEQFF
J gene: TRBJ2-1
clone size: NA
V gene: TRBV7-2
D gene: NA

CDR3 DNA: TGTGCCAGCAGTTATGGGAGACGGAAGTTCTTC
CDR3 protein: CASSYGRRKFF
J gene: TRBJ2-1
clone size: NA
V gene: TRBV6-2/TRBV6-3
D gene: NA

CDR3 DNA: TGTGCCATCAGCGAAGGGTCTAGCGGGGGACAAGAGACCCAGTACTTC
CDR3 protein: CAISEGSSGGQETQYF
J gene: TRBJ2-5
clone size: NA
V gene: TRBV10-3
D gene: TRBD2

CDR3 DNA: TGTGCCAGCAGCGCAAGACAGGGACACAATGAGCAGTTCTTC
CDR3 protein: CASSARQGHNEQFF
J gene: TRBJ2-1
clone size: many
V gene: TRBV7-8
D gene: TRBD1

CDR3 DNA: TGTGCCATCAGTGAGACACAGAATAATTCACCCCTCCACTTT
CDR3 protein: CAISETQNNSPLHF
J gene: TRBJ1-6
clone size: NA
V gene: TRBV10-3
D gene: NA

CDR3 DNA: TGTGCCAGCAGTCGCGCCGGAAATGAGCAGTTCTTC
CDR3 protein: CASSRAGNEQFF
J gene: TRBJ2-1
clone size: many
V gene: TRBV12-3/TRBV12-4
D gene: NA

CDR3 DNA: TGTGCCAGCAGCTTAGTCAGAACCGACTACGAGCAGTACTTC
CDR3 protein: CASSLVRTDYEQYF
J gene: TRBJ2-7
clone size: few
V gene: TRBV11-2
D gene: NA

CDR3 DNA: TGTGCCAGCAGCACCTCATCGGACCTAACCCACACAGATACGCAGTATTTT
CDR3 protein: CASSTSSDLTHTDTQYF
J gene: TRBJ2-3
clone size: NA
V gene: TRBV12-3/TRBV12-4
D gene: NA

CDR3 DNA: TGTGCCAGCAGCTTAAGGACTAGCGGGACGTACGAGCAGTACTTC
CDR3 protein: CASSLRTSGTYEQYF
J gene: TRBJ2-7
clone size: many
V gene: TRBV7-2
D gene: TRBD2

CDR3 DNA: TGTGCCAGCAGCCTGGGACTAGCGGGAGGAAGGATGTTCTTC
CDR3 protein: CASSLGLAGGRMFF
J gene: TRBJ2-1
clone size: NA
V gene: TRBV6-6
D gene: TRBD2

CDR3 DNA: TGTGCCAGTACAGGTCTACCCTATGGCTACACCTTC
CDR3 protein: CASTGLPYGYTF
J gene: TRBJ1-2
clone size: few
V gene: TRBV28
D gene: NA

CDR3 DNA: TGTGCCAGTAGTATAGTAGGGGGGGCAGAGCAGTTCTTC
CDR3 protein: CASSIVGGAEQFF
J gene: TRBJ2-1
clone size: many
V gene: TRBV19
D gene: NA

CDR3 DNA: TGTGCCAGCAGTGACCCAACTAGGAATGAGCAGTTCTTC
CDR3 protein: CASSDPTRNEQFF
J gene: TRBJ2-1
clone size: many
V gene: TRBV25-1
D gene: NA

CDR3 DNA: TGTGCCAGCCGAGGACTAGCGGGGACCTACAATGAGCAGTTCTTC
CDR3 protein: CASRGLAGTYNEQFF
J gene: TRBJ2-1
clone size: few
V gene: TRBV5-4
D gene: TRBD2

CDR3 DNA: TGTGCCAGCAGTTTACTGGGCCAGGGGATTGGAAACACCATATATTTT
CDR3 protein: CASSLLGQGIGNTIYF
J gene: TRBJ1-3
clone size: NA
V gene: TRBV28
D gene: NA

CDR3 DNA: TGTGCCTGGAGTGTAATTGCGGCGATAGGCAATCAGCCCCAGCATTTT
CDR3 protein: CAWSVIAAIGNQPQHF
J gene: TRBJ1-5
clone size: NA
V gene: TRBV30
D gene: NA

CDR3 DNA: TGTGCCAGCAGTTTATCCCTGCGGGGCTACACCTTC
CDR3 protein: CASSLSLRGYTF
J gene: TRBJ1-2
clone size: few
V gene: TRBV12-3/TRBV12-4
D gene: NA

CDR3 DNA: TGTGCCAGCCGATCCCTCGTAGCGGGGGGGCTACGTGAGCAGTTCTTC
CDR3 protein: CASRSLVAGGLREQFF
J gene: TRBJ2-1
clone size: many
V gene: TRBV7-2
D gene: TRBD2

CDR3 DNA: TGTGCCAGCAGCCGACTAGCGGGAGCCCCAGATACGCAGTATTTT
CDR3 protein: CASSRLAGAPDTQYF
J gene: TRBJ2-3
clone size: many
V gene: TRBV7-2
D gene: TRBD2

CDR3 DNA: TGTGCCAGCAGCTTGGGAGGACAGGGGTACACTGAAGCTTTCTTT
CDR3 protein: CASSLGGQGYTEAFF
J gene: TRBJ1-1
clone size: NA
V gene: TRBV5-4
D gene: TRBD1

CDR3 DNA: TGTGCCAGCAGCCCTTCAGGGGTGAACACTGAAGCTTTCTTT
CDR3 protein: CASSPSGVNTEAFF
J gene: TRBJ1-1
clone size: many
V gene: TRBV7-9
D gene: NA

CDR3 DNA: TGTGCCAGCAGTTACTCGGAGCGGGGGGGCACAGATACGCAGTATTTT
CDR3 protein: CASSYSERGGTDTQYF
J gene: TRBJ2-3
clone size: many
V gene: TRBV6-5
D gene: TRBD2

CDR3 DNA: TGTGCCAGCAGTTACTCGGCTAGCGGGGGGATGCATGAGCAGTTCTTC
CDR3 protein: CASSYSASGGMHEQFF
J gene: TRBJ2-1
clone size: many
V gene: TRBV6-6
D gene: TRBD2

CDR3 DNA: TGTGCCAGTACCTCCGGGACAGTATTTGAGCAGTTCTTC
CDR3 protein: CASTSGTVFEQFF
J gene: TRBJ2-1
clone size: NA
V gene: TRBV19
D gene: TRBD1

CDR3 DNA: TGTGCCAGCGGACGGGGGGCTGAGCAGTTCTTC
CDR3 protein: CASGRGAEQFF
J gene: TRBJ2-1
clone size: NA
V gene: TRBV19
D gene: NA

CDR3 DNA: TGTGCCAGCAGTATGACGGCCTCGAACACTGAAGCTTTCTTT
CDR3 protein: CASSMTASNTEAFF
J gene: TRBJ1-1
clone size: NA
V gene: TRBV27
D gene: NA

CDR3 DNA: TGCAGCGTTGAAGCCCAAACTAGCGGGCACTACAATGAGCAGTTCTTC
CDR3 protein: CSVEAQTSGHYNEQFF
J gene: TRBJ2-1
clone size: NA
V gene: TRBV29-1
D gene: TRBD2

CDR3 DNA: TGTGCCAGCAGCTTAGCGCTAGGGCCGAGCTCCTACAATGAGCAGTTCTTC
CDR3 protein: CASSLALGPSSYNEQFF
J gene: TRBJ2-1
clone size: many
V gene: TRBV7-8
D gene: NA

CDR3 DNA: TGTGCCAGCAGTGTTAAGAGCGGGGGACAGACCCAGTACTTC
CDR3 protein: CASSVKSGGQTQYF
J gene: TRBJ2-5
clone size: NA
V gene: TRBV2
D gene: TRBD2

CDR3 DNA: TGTGCCAGCAGCCCTATCAGCGGCCCTTACGAGCAGTACTTC
CDR3 protein: CASSPISGPYEQYF
J gene: TRBJ2-7
clone size: many
V gene: TRBV7-2
D gene: NA

CDR3 DNA: TGCAGCGGTGGTGGGGATCTGGAAAAACTGTTTTTT
CDR3 protein: CSGGGDLEKLFF
J gene: TRBJ1-4
clone size: NA
V gene: TRBV29-1
D gene: NA

CDR3 DNA: TGTGCCAGTAGTACCAGAAAAGGGGAGCTGTTTTTT
CDR3 protein: CASSTRKGELFF
J gene: TRBJ2-2
clone size: NA
V gene: TRBV19
D gene: NA

CDR3 DNA: TGTGCCAGCAGCCGGACAGGGAGTGAAAAGACCCAGTACTTC
CDR3 protein: CASSRTGSEKTQYF
J gene: TRBJ2-5
clone size: NA
V gene: TRBV5-4
D gene: TRBD1

CDR3 DNA: TGCAGACGCCCGCGTACGCAGTATTTT
CDR3 protein: CRRPRTQYF
J gene: TRBJ2-3
clone size: NA
V gene: TRBV20-1
D gene: NA

CDR3 DNA: TGTGCCAGTGGACAGAAAGAGACCCAGTACTTC
CDR3 protein: CASGQKETQYF
J gene: TRBJ2-5
clone size: few
V gene: TRBV19
D gene: NA

CDR3 DNA: TGTGCCAGCAGCTTAGACCCTTCAAGAGCTGAAGCTTTCTTT
CDR3 protein: CASSLDPSRAEAFF
J gene: TRBJ1-1
clone size: few
V gene: TRBV7-2
D gene: NA

CDR3 DNA: TGTGCCAGCAGCGTGGTTCCAGGGGCCAAAGGGGGTTTCTTT
CDR3 protein: CASSVVPGAKGGFF
J gene: TRBJ1-1
clone size: few
V gene: TRBV9
D gene: NA

CDR3 DNA: TGTGCCAGCAGACCCTCCGCAGGGGGAGGCAATCAGCCCCAGCATTTT
CDR3 protein: CASRPSAGGGNQPQHF
J gene: TRBJ1-5
clone size: few
V gene: TRBV6-2/TRBV6-3
D gene: TRBD1

CDR3 DNA: TGTGCCAGCAGCCTGCTGGGACAGGGTACCGAGACCCAGTACTTC
CDR3 protein: CASSLLGQGTETQYF
J gene: TRBJ2-5
clone size: many
V gene: TRBV7-9
D gene: TRBD1

CDR3 DNA: TGTGCCAGCAAGGGACAGGTCTCCTATAATTCACCCCTCCACTTT
CDR3 protein: CASKGQVSYNSPLHF
J gene: TRBJ1-6
clone size: many
V gene: TRBV6-1
D gene: TRBD1

CDR3 DNA: TGTGCCAGCCGTACAGGGGGCTACTATGGCTACACCTTC
CDR3 protein: CASRTGGYYGYTF
J gene: TRBJ1-2
clone size: NA
V gene: TRBV6-1
D gene: TRBD1

CDR3 DNA: TGTGCCAGCAGCTTCCTGGGCGGGGGTTGGGGGACAGATACGCAGTATTTT
CDR3 protein: CASSFLGGGWGTDTQYF
J gene: TRBJ2-3
clone size: many
V gene: TRBV7-2
D gene: TRBD2

CDR3 DNA: TGCGCCAGCAGCTTGCTATGGACGAAGACAGATACGCAGTATTTT
CDR3 protein: CASSLLWTKTDTQYF
J gene: TRBJ2-3
clone size: NA
V gene: TRBV5-1
D gene: NA

CDR3 DNA: TGCAGTGCCCCTAATCCGGGGAGGGATGGCTACACCTTC
CDR3 protein: CSAPNPGRDGYTF
J gene: TRBJ1-2
clone size: few
V gene: TRBV20-1
D gene: NA